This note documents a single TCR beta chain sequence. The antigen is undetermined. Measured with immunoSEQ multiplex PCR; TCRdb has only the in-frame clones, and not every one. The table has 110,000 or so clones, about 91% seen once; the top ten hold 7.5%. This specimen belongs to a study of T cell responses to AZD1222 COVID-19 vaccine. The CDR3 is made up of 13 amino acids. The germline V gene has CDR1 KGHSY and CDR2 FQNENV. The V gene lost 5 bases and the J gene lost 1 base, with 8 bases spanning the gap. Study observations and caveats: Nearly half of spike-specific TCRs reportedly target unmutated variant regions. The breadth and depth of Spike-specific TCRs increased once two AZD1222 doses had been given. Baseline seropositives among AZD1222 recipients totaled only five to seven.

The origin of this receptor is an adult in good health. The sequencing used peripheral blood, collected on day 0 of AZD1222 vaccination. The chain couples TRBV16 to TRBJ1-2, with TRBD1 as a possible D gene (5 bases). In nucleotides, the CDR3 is TGTGCCAGCAGCGACGACAGTAACTATGGCTACACCTTC. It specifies CASSDDSNYGYTF.